The 20 T cell receptor beta chains below all came from one sample that was sequenced in a study of cytomegalovirus exposure and HLA in healthy donors. PCR involved 60 Vbeta and 13 Jbeta primers. Produced via immunoSEQ multiplex PCR; TCRdb's table is partial and in-frame only. The sample lists approximately 150,000 clones, roughly 66% occurring once. Source material: PBMCs. The source is a young woman in good health and CMV-seronegative.

V is TRBV7-8 and J is TRBJ1-2, with D unclear. V lost 1 base to trimming and J lost 4 bases, with 10 bases between them. The germline V gene encodes CDR1 SGHVS and CDR2 FQNEAQ. This CDR3 region has 14 residues. CDR3 bases: TGTGCCAGCAGCTTAGGCGGAACCCCCTATGGCTACACCTTC. Translation gives CASSLGGTPYGYTF.

The chain has TRBV4-1 and TRBJ2-4, with TRBD1 as a possible D gene (5 bases). This CDR3 spans 17 amino acids. The germline gives CDR1 MGHRA, CDR2 YSYEKL. Trimming pared 2 bases from V and 2 bases from J, leaving 16 bases between. CDR3 coding DNA: TGCGCCAGCAGCCAACCGAAGACAGTGGGCACCAAAAACATTCAGTACTTC. Its translation: CASSQPKTVGTKNIQYF.

The rearrangement joins TRBV29-1 to TRBJ1-1; D is unresolved. The germline V gene has CDR1 SQVTM and CDR2 ANQGSEA. Trimming left V 4 bases short and J 5 bases short, with 5 bases between. This CDR3 is 10 amino acids long. The CDR3 sequence: CSVGQTEAFF. CDR3 nucleotide sequence: TGCAGCGTTGGGCAGACTGAAGCTTTCTTT.

The gene calls are TRBV2 and TRBJ2-7; TRBD1 agrees at 12 bases. The germline V gene has CDR1 SNHLY and CDR2 FYNNEI. The CDR3 is 14 residues long. The trim removed 6 bases at V and 4 bases at J, leaving 4 bases unmatched. CDR3 region: CASSWDRGQYEQYF. CDR3 DNA: TGTGCCAGCAGCTGGGACAGGGGGCAATACGAGCAGTACTTC.

This clone was observed a handful of times. In DNA form, the CDR3 reads TGTGCCAGCAGCGGCACGGGTTACAATGAGCAGTTCTTC. It is translated as CASSGTGYNEQFF. This chain connects TRBV7-9 to TRBJ2-1; unclear D gene. This CDR3 is built from 13 residues. Germline values: CDR1 SEHNR, CDR2 FQNEAQ (reference sequence). Trimming removed 5 bases at V and 4 bases at J, with 9 bases between.

The chain recombines TRBV6-4 with TRBJ2-1; the match to TRBD2 covers 11 bases. The CDR3 loop spans 16 amino acids. The germline V gene encodes CDR1 MRHNA and CDR2 SNTAGT. Losses at the gene ends were 2 bases for V and 6 bases for J; bases not matched to a gene: 6. The CDR3 protein is CASSDLAGGFRNEQFF. The CDR3 region has the DNA TGTGCCAGCAGTGACCTAGCGGGGGGATTCCGCAATGAGCAGTTCTTC.

This rearrangement joins TRBV25-1 to TRBJ2-7; tentative D call: TRBD1 (5 bases). The CDR3 length is 15 residues. Germline V CDR1 and CDR2: MGHDK, SYGVNS. The germline V and J ends were trimmed by 3 bases and 4 bases, with 16 bases remaining between them. As DNA, the CDR3 is TGTGCCAGCAGTGACTCCCGTGACAGTGAGTACGAGCAGTACTTC. Translating gives CASSDSRDSEYEQYF.

J is TRBJ1-1 and V is TRBV11-2, with D perhaps matching TRBD1 (6 bases). Trimming removed 4 bases from V and 7 bases from J, with 10 bases in between. There are 12 residues in the CDR3. Looked up from germline, CDR1 is SGHAT and CDR2 is FQNNGV. The CDR3 DNA follows: TGTGCCAGCAGCTACTCAGGGGTTGAAGCTTTCTTT. This gives the protein CASSYSGVEAFF.

This rearrangement joins TRBV19 to TRBJ1-6; 7 nucleotides align to TRBD1. Germline CDR1 LNHDA, CDR2 SQIVND (reference sequence). The CDR3 is 17 amino acids. The ends lost 2 bases at V and 5 bases at J; junction bases unmatched: 9. The CDR3 nucleotides are TGTGCCAGTAGTATAAGTTGGGACAGTCGGAATAATTCACCCCTCCACTTT. Residues: CASSISWDSRNNSPLHF.

The V and J genes are TRBV5-4 and TRBJ2-2; 11 bases match TRBD2. The CDR3 has 16 amino acids. Looked up from germline, CDR1 is SGHNT and CDR2 is YYREEE (reference sequence). Trimming cost V 4 bases and J 6 bases; bases outside gene matches: 8. CDR3 bases: TGTGCCAGCAGCCCTACACTAGCGGGAGATGCCGGGGAGCTGTTTTTT. Translating it yields CASSPTLAGDAGELFF.

V and J are TRBV4-3 and TRBJ2-7; 7 nucleotides line up with TRBD1. The germline V gene has CDR1 LGHNA and CDR2 YSLEER. The CDR3 runs 18 residues. The J segment lost 0 bases and the V segment lost 0 bases, leaving 11 bases of the junction unmatched. CDR3 DNA: TGCGCCAGCAGCCAAGATACCCTGGACAGGTCAACCTCCTACGAGCAGTACTTC. Protein: CASSQDTLDRSTSYEQYF.

This rearrangement joins TRBV5-6 to TRBJ1-5; 10 bases align to TRBD1. Germline V CDR1 and CDR2: SGHDT, YYEEEE. The J segment lost 1 base and the V segment lost 3 bases, leaving 7 bases of the junction unmatched. The CDR3 has 17 residues. As DNA, the CDR3 is TGTGCCAGCAGCTCCTTTCGGACAGGGGGGAGCAATCAGCCCCAGCATTTT. It yields the protein CASSSFRTGGSNQPQHF.

This clone appeared a few times. This chain connects TRBV6-6 to TRBJ2-1, with TRBD1 matching over 12 bases. J lost 10 bases, V lost 0 bases, and 4 bases had no gene match. This CDR3 spans 15 amino acids. Per germline, CDR1 MNHNY and CDR2 SVGAGI (reference sequence). The CDR3 spells CASSYSGQGAREQFF. The DNA of the CDR3 is TGTGCCAGCAGTTACTCGGGACAGGGGGCGCGGGAGCAGTTCTTC.

The chain couples TRBV6-6 to TRBJ1-6, with D uncertain. V was clipped by 5 bases and J by 7 bases, with 12 bases between them. Germline CDR1 reads MNHNY; CDR2 reads SVGAGI (reference sequence). This CDR3 comprises 14 residues. The CDR3 loop is CASSTEGRNSPLHF. The CDR3 DNA sequence: TGTGCCAGCAGTACAGAAGGGAGGAATTCACCCCTCCACTTT.

A few counts support this clone. This rearrangement joins TRBV6-1 to TRBJ1-2; D is possibly TRBD1 (6 bases). The germline gives CDR1 MNHNS, CDR2 SASEGT. CDR3 length: 16 amino acids. V gave up 0 bases and J gave up 2 bases, with 13 bases separating them. CDR3 sequence: CASSEARGTLNYGYTF. CDR3 bases: TGTGCCAGCAGTGAAGCGCGGGGGACACTCAACTATGGCTACACCTTC.

CDR3 DNA sequence: TGTGCCAGCAGTGACGGGGACAGGGGAGGCAATGAGCAGTTCTTC. Translating gives CASSDGDRGGNEQFF. The chain uses TRBV6-4 and TRBJ2-1; 10 bases align to TRBD1. The V segment lost 2 bases and the J segment 6 bases; nucleotides outside the gene matches: 4. Germline lookup yields CDR1 MRHNA and CDR2 SNTAGT. The CDR3 runs 15 residues.

This chain joins TRBV11-3 and TRBJ2-1; 11 bases align to TRBD2. CDR3 length: 14 residues. J was trimmed by 15 bases and V by 2 bases; bases with no gene match: 9. Germline V lookup: CDR1 SGHNT, CDR2 YENEEA. The CDR3 reads CASSLTSGSSRGFF. As DNA, the CDR3 is TGTGCCAGCAGCTTAACTAGCGGGAGCTCGCGGGGGTTCTTC. The entire variable domain, with the rest obtained from reference TRBV11-3 and TRBJ2-1, is as follows: EAGVVQSPRYKIIEKKQPVAFWCNPISGHNTLYWYLQNLGQGPELLIRYENEEAVDDSQLPKDRFSAERLKGVDSTLKIQPAELGDSAVYLCASSLTSGSSRGFFGPGTRLTVL.

This clone turned up a few times. V gene TRBV7-9 combines with J gene TRBJ1-2; no clear D. Trimming pared 1 base from V and 5 bases from J, leaving 11 bases between. The CDR3 length is 14 residues. The germline CDR1 and CDR2 sequences are SEHNR and FQNEAQ (reference sequence). Here the CDR3 reads CASSLGIARYGYTF. The CDR3 DNA is TGTGCCAGCAGCTTAGGGATAGCTAGGTATGGCTACACCTTC. Full variable domain (missing parts from reference TRBV7-9 and TRBJ1-2): DTGVSQNPRHKITKRGQNVTFRCDPISEHNRLYWYRQTLGQGPEFLTYFQNEAQLEKSRLLSDRFSAERPKGSFSTLEIQRTEQGDSAMYLCASSLGIARYGYTFGSGTRLTVV.

This chain joins TRBV4-2 and TRBJ1-2; D not certain. The CDR3 has 14 amino acids. Germline V gives CDR1 LGHNA, CDR2 YNFKEQ. With 0 bases removed from V and 8 bases from J, the gap between germline ends came to 13 bases. The CDR3 region has the DNA TGTGCCAGCAGCCAAGAAGGACTAGCACGGGGCTACACCTTC. The encoded protein is CASSQEGLARGYTF.

J is TRBJ1-4 and V is TRBV7-2, with D perhaps matching TRBD1 (5 bases). The CDR3 has 12 amino acids. V lost 2 bases to trimming and J lost 10 bases, with 8 bases between them. Germline CDR1 SGHTA, CDR2 FQGNSA. CDR3 nucleotides: TGTGCCAGCAGCTTACCAGGGCGAAAACTGTTTTTT. This codes for CASSLPGRKLFF.